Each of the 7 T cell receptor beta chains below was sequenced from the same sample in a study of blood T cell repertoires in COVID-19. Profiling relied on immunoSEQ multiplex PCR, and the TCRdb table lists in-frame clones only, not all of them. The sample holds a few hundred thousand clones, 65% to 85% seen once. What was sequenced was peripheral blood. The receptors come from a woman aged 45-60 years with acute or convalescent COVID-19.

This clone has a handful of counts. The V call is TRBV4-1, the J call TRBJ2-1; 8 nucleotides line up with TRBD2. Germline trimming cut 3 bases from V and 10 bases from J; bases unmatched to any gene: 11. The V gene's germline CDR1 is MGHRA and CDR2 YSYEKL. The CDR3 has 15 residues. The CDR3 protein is CASSHPLAANWEQFF. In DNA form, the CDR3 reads TGCGCCAGCAGCCACCCACTAGCGGCGAATTGGGAGCAGTTCTTC.

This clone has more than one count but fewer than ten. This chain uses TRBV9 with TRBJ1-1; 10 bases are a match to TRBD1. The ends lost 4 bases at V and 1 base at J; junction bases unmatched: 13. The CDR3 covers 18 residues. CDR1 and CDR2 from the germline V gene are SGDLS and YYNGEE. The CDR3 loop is CASSPSYRTGGKNTEAFF. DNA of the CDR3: TGTGCCAGCAGCCCGAGTTACAGGACAGGGGGAAAGAACACTGAAGCTTTCTTT.

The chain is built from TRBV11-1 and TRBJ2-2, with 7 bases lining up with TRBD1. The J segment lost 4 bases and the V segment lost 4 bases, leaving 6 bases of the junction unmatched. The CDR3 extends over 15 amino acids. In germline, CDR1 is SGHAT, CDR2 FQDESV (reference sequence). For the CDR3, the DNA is TGTGCCAGCAGCTCCCGACAGGGTTTCACCGGGGAGCTGTTTTTT. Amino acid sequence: CASSSRQGFTGELFF.

The CDR3, as DNA: TGTGCTAGTGGGGCCGGGACAGGGTTGGCGAACACTGAAGCTTTCTTT. Its protein is CASGAGTGLANTEAFF. V gene TRBV12-5 combines with J gene TRBJ1-1, with 9 bases matching TRBD1. Trimming took 6 bases from V and 1 from J; bases not matched to a gene: 9. The CDR3 runs to 16 residues. Germline CDR1 LGHNT, CDR2 FRNRAP.

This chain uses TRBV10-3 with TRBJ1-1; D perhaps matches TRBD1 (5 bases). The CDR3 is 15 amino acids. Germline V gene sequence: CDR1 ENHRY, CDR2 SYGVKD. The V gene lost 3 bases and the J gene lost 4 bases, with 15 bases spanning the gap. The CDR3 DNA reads TGTGCCATCAGTGAAAGGCAGGGTCCGGGCACTGAAGCTTTCTTT. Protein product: CAISERQGPGTEAFF.

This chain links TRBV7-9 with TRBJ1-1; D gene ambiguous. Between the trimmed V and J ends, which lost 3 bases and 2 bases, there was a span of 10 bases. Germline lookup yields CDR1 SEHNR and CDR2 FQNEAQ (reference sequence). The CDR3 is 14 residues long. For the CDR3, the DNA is TGTGCCAGCAGCTTTACGCAGGCAAACACTGAAGCTTTCTTT. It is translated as CASSFTQANTEAFF.

The CDR3 is CASSLGHAEKLFF. The DNA of the CDR3 is TGTGCCAGCAGCTTGGGACACGCTGAAAAACTGTTTTTT. The chain links TRBV5-4 to TRBJ1-4; no clear D. Trimming left V 0 bases short and J 7 bases short, with 7 bases between. The CDR3 is 13 amino acids. Germline CDR1 is SGHNT and CDR2 is YYREEE (reference sequence).